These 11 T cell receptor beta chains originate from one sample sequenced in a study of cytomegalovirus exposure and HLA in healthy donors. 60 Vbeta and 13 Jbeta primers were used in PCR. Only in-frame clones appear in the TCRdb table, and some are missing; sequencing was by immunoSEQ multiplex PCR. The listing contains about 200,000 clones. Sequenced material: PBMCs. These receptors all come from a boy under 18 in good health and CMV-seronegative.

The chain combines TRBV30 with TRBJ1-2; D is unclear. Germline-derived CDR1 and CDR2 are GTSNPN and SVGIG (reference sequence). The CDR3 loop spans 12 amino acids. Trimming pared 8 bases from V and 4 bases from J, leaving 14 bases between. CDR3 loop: CAREVGGYGYTF. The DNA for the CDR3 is TGTGCCAGGGAGGTCGGAGGCTATGGCTACACCTTC.

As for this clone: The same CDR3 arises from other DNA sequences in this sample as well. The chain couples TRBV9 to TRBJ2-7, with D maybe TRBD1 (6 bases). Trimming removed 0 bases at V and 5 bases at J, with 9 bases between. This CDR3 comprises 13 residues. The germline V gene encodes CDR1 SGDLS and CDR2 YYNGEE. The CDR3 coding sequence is TGTGCCAGCAGCGTAGGAGGGGGAGACGAGCAGTACTTC. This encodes CASSVGGGDEQYF.

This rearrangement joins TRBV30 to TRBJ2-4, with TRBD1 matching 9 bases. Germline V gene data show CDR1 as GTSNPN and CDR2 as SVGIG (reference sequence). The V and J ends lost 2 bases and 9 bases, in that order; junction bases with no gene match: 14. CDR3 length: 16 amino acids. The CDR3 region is CAWSIHPRDRDRIQYF. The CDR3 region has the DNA TGTGCCTGGAGTATCCACCCCAGGGACAGGGACCGCATTCAGTACTTC.

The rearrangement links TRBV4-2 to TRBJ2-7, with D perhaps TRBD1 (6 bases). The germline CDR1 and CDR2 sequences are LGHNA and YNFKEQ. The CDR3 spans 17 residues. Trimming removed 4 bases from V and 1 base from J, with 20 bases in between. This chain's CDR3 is CASSRTLPQGTSYEQYF. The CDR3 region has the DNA TGTGCCAGCAGCCGTACTCTTCCCCAGGGGACATCCTACGAGCAGTACTTC.

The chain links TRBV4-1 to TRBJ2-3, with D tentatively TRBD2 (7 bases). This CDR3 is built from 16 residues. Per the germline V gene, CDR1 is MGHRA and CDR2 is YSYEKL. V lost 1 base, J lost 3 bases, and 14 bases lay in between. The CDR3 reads CASSQVSQGGTDTQYF. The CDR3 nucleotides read TGCGCCAGCAGCCAAGTGTCACAGGGAGGGACAGATACGCAGTATTTT.

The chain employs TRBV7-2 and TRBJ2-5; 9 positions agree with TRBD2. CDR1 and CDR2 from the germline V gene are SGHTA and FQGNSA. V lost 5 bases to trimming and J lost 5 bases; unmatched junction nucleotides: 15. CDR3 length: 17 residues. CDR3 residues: CASSRSVGLAFTETQYF. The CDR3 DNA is TGTGCCAGCAGCCGAAGCGTTGGACTAGCGTTTACTGAGACCCAGTACTTC.

The DNA for the CDR3 is TGTGCCAGCTCACCAGCCTCCGGGACAGGGGATGGCGAGCAGTACTTC. Amino acid sequence: CASSPASGTGDGEQYF. V usage is TRBV18 and J usage is TRBJ2-7; TRBD1 aligns across 10 bases. Germline CDR1 and CDR2: KGHSH and LQKENI. V dropped 2 bases and J dropped 6; count of bases not matched to a gene: 10. The length of the CDR3 is 16 residues.

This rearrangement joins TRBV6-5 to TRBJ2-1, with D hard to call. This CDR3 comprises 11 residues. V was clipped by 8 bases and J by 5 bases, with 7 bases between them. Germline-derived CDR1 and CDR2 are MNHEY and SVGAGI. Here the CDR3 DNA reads TGTGCCAGCCGACTGAACAATGAGCAGTTCTTC. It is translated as CASRLNNEQFF.

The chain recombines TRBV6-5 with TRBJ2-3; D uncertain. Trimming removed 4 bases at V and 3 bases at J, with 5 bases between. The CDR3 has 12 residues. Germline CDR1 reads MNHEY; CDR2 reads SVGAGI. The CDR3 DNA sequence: TGTGCCAGCAGTTCCCCTACAGATACGCAGTATTTT. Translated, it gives CASSSPTDTQYF.

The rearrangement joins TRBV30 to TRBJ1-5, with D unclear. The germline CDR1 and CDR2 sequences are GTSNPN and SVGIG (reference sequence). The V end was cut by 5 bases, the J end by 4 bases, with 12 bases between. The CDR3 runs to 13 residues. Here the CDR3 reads CAWEGEANQPQHF. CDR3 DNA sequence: TGTGCCTGGGAAGGAGAGGCTAATCAGCCCCAGCATTTT.

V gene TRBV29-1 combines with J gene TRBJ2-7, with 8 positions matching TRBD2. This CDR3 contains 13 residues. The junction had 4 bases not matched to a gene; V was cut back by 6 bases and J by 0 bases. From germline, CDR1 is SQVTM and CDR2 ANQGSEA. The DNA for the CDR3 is TGCAGCGTAGCAGGGACTAGCTCCTACGAGCAGTACTTC. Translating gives CSVAGTSSYEQYF.